This TCR beta chain was sequenced during a study of cytomegalovirus exposure and HLA in healthy donors. The CDR3 covers 15 residues. V lost 0 bases, J lost 7 bases, and 5 bases stayed unmatched. Germline V gene lookup returns CDR1 SGHAT and CDR2 FQNNGV. This clone has only one observation. Its antigen is not identified. Broader study findings: One variant, a missense change in DCLRE1C, was linked in a later analysis to TCR beta V- and J-gene trimming. With DRB1 most and HLA-C fewest, TCR association rates differed between HLA loci in a later analysis. While the bulk of TCR sequences proved rare, some public TCRs turned up in many donors. The study listed 164 cytomegalovirus-associated TCR beta chains.

PCR used 60 Vbeta primers and 13 Jbeta primers. Clones were read by immunoSEQ multiplex PCR, and TCRdb kept only the in-frame ones, dropping some. The sample lists 100,000 to 150,000 clones; about 80% were seen once. Sequencing was carried out using PBMCs. J is TRBJ2-4 and V is TRBV11-2, with 8 positions matching TRBD2. This TCR derives from a man younger than 45 in good health and CMV-seropositive. This CDR3 is CASSLDFRGGNIQYF. CDR3 coding DNA: TGTGCCAGCAGCTTAGATTTCCGGGGGGGGAACATTCAGTACTTC.